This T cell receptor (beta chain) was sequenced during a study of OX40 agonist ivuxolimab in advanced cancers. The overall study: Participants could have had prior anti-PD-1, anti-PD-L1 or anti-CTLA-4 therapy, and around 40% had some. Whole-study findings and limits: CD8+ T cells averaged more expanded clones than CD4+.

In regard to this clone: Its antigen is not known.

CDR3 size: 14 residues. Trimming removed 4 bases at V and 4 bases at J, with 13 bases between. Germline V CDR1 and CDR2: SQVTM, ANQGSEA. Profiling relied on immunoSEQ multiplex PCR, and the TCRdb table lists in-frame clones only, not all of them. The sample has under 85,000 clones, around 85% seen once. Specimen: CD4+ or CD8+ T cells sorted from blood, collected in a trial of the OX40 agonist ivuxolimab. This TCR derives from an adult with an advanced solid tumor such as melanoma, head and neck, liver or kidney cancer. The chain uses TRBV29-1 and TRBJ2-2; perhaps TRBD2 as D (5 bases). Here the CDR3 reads CSVGAGSVTGELFF. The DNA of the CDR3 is TGCAGCGTTGGTGCTGGGAGCGTCACCGGGGAGCTGTTTTTT.